The rows below give T cell receptor beta chains drawn from one sample of a study of blood T cell repertoires in COVID-19. This table comes from immunoSEQ multiplex PCR, and its TCRdb copy is limited to in-frame clones, with some not included. Among about 200,000 clones listed, around nine tenths were seen once. The material sequenced was peripheral blood. Every receptor here comes from a man in his forties or fifties with COVID-19, enrolled during active disease. The CDR3 runs from the conserved cysteine through the conserved F or W. The D gene is left open where the match is weak. Where a row states a size, it is once, few, many or the class of an expanded clone; other rows omit it.

-	-	TRBV4-2	TRBJ1-1	CASSQGGTGPPLTFF	TGTGCCAGCAGCCAAGGGGGAACAGGGCCCCCCTTGACTTTCTTT
TRBD1	-	TRBV6-5	TRBJ2-7	CASSYAGQGAYEQYF	TGTGCCAGCAGTTACGCGGGACAGGGGGCTTACGAGCAGTACTTC
-	once	TRBV18	TRBJ2-7	CASSPPGRNEQYF	TGTGCCAGCTCACCCCCTGGCCGAAACGAGCAGTACTTC
TRBD1	-	TRBV7-9	TRBJ2-7	CASSFGQGAYLGSYEQYF	TGTGCCAGCAGCTTCGGACAGGGGGCATATTTGGGCTCCTACGAGCAGTACTTC
TRBD1	-	TRBV5-5	TRBJ2-7	CASSPGGTGAYEQYF	TGTGCCAGCAGCCCCGGTGGGACAGGTGCCTACGAGCAGTACTTC
TRBD2	-	TRBV11-2	TRBJ2-7	CASSSVTASAGSAYEQYF	TGTGCCAGCAGCTCAGTGACAGCATCAGCGGGATCAGCCTACGAGCAGTACTTC
-	-	TRBV3-1/TRBV3-2	TRBJ2-2	CASSQEGLGGNTGELFF	TGTGCCAGCAGCCAAGAGGGTTTGGGGGGGAACACCGGGGAGCTGTTTTTT
TRBD1	-	TRBV5-5	TRBJ2-7	CASSSRQGPASYEQYF	TGTGCCAGCAGCTCGCGACAGGGACCGGCGTCCTACGAGCAGTACTTC
TRBD2	-	TRBV9	TRBJ2-3	CASSAIPSGSTDTQYF	TGTGCCAGCAGCGCAATACCTAGCGGAAGCACAGATACGCAGTATTTT
-	few	TRBV24-1	TRBJ2-5	CATSDPDRYQETQYF	TGTGCCACCAGTGACCCTGACAGGTACCAAGAGACCCAGTACTTC
TRBD1	-	TRBV6-2/TRBV6-3	TRBJ2-7	CASSYSWDRGSSYEQYF	TGTGCCAGCAGTTACTCGTGGGACAGGGGTTCCTCCTACGAGCAGTACTTC
-	-	TRBV15	TRBJ1-5	CATSRVGTRVGASQPQHF	TGTGCCACCAGCAGAGTAGGTACGAGGGTGGGGGCTAGTCAGCCCCAGCATTTT
-	once	TRBV2	TRBJ2-7	CASAGGPGINYEQYF	TGTGCCAGCGCTGGGGGCCCCGGGATAAACTACGAGCAGTACTTC
-	-	TRBV7-9	TRBJ2-4	CASSLALGLAKNIQYF	TGTGCCAGCAGCTTAGCGCTGGGACTAGCCAAAAACATTCAGTACTTC
-	-	TRBV7-9	TRBJ2-3	CASSHPAGISTDTQYF	TGTGCCAGCAGCCACCCCGCGGGAATAAGCACAGATACGCAGTATTTT
-	-	TRBV10-3	TRBJ1-1	CAIIRDTDSTEAFF	TGTGCCATCATTCGGGACACGGATTCCACTGAAGCTTTCTTT